This T cell receptor (beta chain) appears in the sequencing data of a study of CD8 T cells in Susac syndrome. Study-wide background: Treatment status at blood draw for the Susac syndrome patients was therapy-naive, corticosteroids, or intravenous immunoglobulin alone. The study, taken as a whole, reports: The TCR sequencing and HLA analysis in the study involved a relatively small number of individuals, as the study acknowledged.

FACS enriched CD8+ TEMRA cells, while bulk CD8+ and CD4+ were negatively isolated. Germline V gene lookup returns CDR1 SGHRS and CDR2 YFSETQ. This CDR3 contains 16 residues. V dropped 6 bases and J dropped 1 base, with 16 bases sitting between them. RNA, at about 0.5 to 1 ug, was reverse transcribed with random hexamers. With immunoSEQ multiplex PCR, TCR beta CDR3 was amplified across 54 Vbeta and 13 Jbeta. TCRdb independently ran MiXCR on the immunoSEQ multiplex PCR reads; one entry per CDR3 protein. The repertoire holds tens of thousands of distinct CDR3 sequences, about 92% seen once, with about 0.52% in the top ten. A note on this clonotype: Its target is unknown.

The chain carries TRBV5-1 and TRBJ2-2; no clear D gene. This TCR was sampled from a human donor with Susac syndrome. Material: CD4+ T cells from PBMCs. The CDR3 DNA is TGCGCCAGCACCCACCAGGTTTCCTTGAACACCGGGGAGCTGTTTTTT. Protein product: CASTHQVSLNTGELFF.